This paragraph covers one T cell receptor (beta chain) sequence. One Seattle source followed patients from active infection through their disease course. This record belongs to a study of blood T cell repertoires in COVID-19. As handled by the study authors: Counts of nucleated cells, estimated from reference gene primer amplification, were obtained. Some clones are missing from TCRdb's copy, which holds only in-frame ones; the method was immunoSEQ multiplex PCR. V and J calls and clone size are copied from that table; D and trimming were computed from the DNA. The data contain about 200,000 clones, 70% to 90% of them singletons. The V gene's germline CDR1 is MRHNA and CDR2 SNTAGT. The CDR3 extends over 13 amino acids. V was clipped by 6 bases and J by 1 base, with 9 bases between them.

The rearrangement uses TRBV6-4 and TRBJ1-1; D is ambiguous. Sequences were obtained from peripheral blood. The sequence was obtained from a man in his 60s with COVID-19, enrolled during active disease. The CDR3 DNA reads as TGTGCCAGCAGCGCAGATGCGAACACTGAAGCTTTCTTT. Its translation: CASSADANTEAFF.